The present T cell receptor beta chain was sequenced within a study of vaccination and CD4 T cells after COVID-19. The study sequenced cultured CD4+ T cell DNA using the Oncomine TCR Beta short-read assay. One entry per CDR3 protein results from TCRdb running MiXCR on the PCR reads. The sample yields about 14,000 distinct CDR3 sequences, about two fifths seen once. The germline V and J ends were trimmed by 5 bases and 1 base, with 8 bases remaining between them. The CDR3 contains 13 residues. CDR1 and CDR2 (germline): ENHRY, SYGVKD. This sample's treatment: roughly ten-day PBMC culture with coronavirus spike peptide pools or control peptides (ViraFEST assay). Upon completion of more than 9 days of culture, CD4+ T cells were isolated via negative selection. Notes on this clonotype: The antigen remains undetermined.

This receptor was identified in a human donor who had recovered from COVID-19. The V and J genes are TRBV10-3 and TRBJ1-1; D is undetermined. The sequenced sample was CD4+ T cells from blood, cultured in vitro. CDR3 residues: CAISPQGNTEAFF. The CDR3, as DNA: TGTGCCATCAGTCCCCAAGGGAACACTGAAGCTTTCTTT.